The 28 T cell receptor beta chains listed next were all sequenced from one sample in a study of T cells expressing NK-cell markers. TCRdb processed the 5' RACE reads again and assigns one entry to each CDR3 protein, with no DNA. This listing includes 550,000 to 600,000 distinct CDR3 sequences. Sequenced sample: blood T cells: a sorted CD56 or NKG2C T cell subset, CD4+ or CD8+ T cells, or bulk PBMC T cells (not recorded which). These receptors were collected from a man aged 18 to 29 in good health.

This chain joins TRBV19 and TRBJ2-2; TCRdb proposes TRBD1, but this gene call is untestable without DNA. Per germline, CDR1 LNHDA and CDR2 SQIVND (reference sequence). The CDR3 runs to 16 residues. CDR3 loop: CASSSPQGATTGELFF.

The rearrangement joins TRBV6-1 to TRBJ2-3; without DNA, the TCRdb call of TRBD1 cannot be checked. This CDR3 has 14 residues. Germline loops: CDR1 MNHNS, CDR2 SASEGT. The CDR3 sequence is CASRDRGLTDTQYF.

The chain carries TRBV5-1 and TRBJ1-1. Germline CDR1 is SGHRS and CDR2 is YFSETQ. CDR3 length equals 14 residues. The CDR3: CASSSSGLYPEAFF.

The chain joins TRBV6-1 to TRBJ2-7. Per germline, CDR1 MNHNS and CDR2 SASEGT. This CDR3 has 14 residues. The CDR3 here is CASSPSWGSYEQYF.

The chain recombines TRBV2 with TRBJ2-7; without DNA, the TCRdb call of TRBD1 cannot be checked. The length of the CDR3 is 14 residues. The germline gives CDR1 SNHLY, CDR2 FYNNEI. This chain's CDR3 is CASLHTGAYYEQYF.

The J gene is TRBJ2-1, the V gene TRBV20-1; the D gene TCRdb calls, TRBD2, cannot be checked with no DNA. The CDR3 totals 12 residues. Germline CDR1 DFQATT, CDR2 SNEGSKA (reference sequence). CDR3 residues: CSPKAGVNEQFF.

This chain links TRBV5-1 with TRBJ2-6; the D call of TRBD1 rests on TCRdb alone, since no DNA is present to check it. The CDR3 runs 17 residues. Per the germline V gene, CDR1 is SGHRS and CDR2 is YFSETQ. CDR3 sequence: CASSSPGQGSGANVLTF.

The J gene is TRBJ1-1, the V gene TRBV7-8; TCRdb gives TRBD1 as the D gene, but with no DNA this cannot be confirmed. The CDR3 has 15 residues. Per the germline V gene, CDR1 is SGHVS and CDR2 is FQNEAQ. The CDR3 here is CASSFRDGKNTEAFF.

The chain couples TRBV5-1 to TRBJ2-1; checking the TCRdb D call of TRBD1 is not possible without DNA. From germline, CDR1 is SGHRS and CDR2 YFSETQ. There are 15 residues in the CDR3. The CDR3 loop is CASSLEGYSGGEQFF.

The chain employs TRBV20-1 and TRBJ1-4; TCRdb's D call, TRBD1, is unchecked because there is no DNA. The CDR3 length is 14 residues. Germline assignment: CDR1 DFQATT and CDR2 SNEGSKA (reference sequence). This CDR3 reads CSAVGTGEHEKLFF.

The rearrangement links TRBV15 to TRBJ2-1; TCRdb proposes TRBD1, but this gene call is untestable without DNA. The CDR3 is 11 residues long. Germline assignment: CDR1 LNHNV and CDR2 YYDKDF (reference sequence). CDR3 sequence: CATRGVYEQFF.

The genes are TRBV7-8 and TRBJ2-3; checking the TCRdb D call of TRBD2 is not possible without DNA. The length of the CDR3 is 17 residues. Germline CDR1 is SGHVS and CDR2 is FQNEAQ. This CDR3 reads CASSPRALLTGTDTQYF.

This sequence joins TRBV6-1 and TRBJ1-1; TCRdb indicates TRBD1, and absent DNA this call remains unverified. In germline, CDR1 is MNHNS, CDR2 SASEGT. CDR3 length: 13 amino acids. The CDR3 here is CASRWTANTEAFF.

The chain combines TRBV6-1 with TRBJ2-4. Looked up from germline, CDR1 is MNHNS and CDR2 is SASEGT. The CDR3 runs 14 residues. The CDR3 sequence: CASSRRGAKNIQYF.

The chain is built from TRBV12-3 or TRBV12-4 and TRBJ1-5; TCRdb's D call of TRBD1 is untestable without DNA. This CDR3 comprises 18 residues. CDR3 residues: CASSPGTGGLRGNQPQHF.

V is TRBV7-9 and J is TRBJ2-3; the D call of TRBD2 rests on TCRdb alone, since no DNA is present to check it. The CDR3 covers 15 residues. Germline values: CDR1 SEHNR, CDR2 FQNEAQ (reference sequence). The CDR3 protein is CASSFESGSKDTQYF.

This CDR3 is CASSFLGDIQYF. This sequence joins TRBV5-5 and TRBJ2-4; TCRdb lists TRBD1, though no DNA is available to test this call. CDR1 and CDR2 from the germline V gene are SGHKS and YYEKEE (reference sequence). The CDR3 runs to 12 residues. Looking up the rest from reference TRBV5-5 and TRBJ2-4 gives the full variable domain: DAGVTQSPTHLIKTRGQQVTLRCSPISGHKSVSWYQQVLGQGPQFIFQYYEKEERGRGNFPDRFSARQFPNYSSELNVNALLLGDSALYLCASSFLGDIQYFGAGTRLSVL.

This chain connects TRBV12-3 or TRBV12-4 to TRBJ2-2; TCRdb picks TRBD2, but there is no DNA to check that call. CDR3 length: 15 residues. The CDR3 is CASSFQAEAAGELFF.

The CDR3 protein is CATSGTRGNEQFF. V gene TRBV10-2 combines with J gene TRBJ2-1; lacking DNA, the TRBD2 call made by TCRdb goes unchecked. This CDR3 contains 13 residues. Germline CDR1 WSHSY, CDR2 SAAADI.

The CDR3 sequence: CASSPNGANQPQHF. This chain uses TRBV6-5 with TRBJ1-5; the TCRdb D gene call, TRBD1, has no DNA to confirm it. This CDR3 contains 14 residues. Germline V gene lookup returns CDR1 MNHEY and CDR2 SVGAGI.

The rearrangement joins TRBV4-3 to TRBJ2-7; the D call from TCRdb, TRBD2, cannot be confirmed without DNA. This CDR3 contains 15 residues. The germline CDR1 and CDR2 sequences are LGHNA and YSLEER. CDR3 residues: CASSPRLAGVYEQYF.

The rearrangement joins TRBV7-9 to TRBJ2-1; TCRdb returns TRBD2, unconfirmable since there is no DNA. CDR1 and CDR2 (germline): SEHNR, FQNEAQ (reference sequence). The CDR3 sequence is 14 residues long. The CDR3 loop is CASSSRTRDNEQFF.

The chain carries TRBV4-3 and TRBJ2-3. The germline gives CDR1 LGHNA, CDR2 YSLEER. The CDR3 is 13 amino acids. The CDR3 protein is CASSHRALDTQYF.

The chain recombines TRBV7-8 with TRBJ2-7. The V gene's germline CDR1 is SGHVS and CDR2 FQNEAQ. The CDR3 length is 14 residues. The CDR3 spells CASSSRVGSYEQYF.

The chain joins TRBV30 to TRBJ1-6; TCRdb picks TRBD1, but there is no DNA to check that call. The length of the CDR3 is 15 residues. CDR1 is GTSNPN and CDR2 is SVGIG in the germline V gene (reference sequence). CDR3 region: CAWSGGRGANSPLHF.

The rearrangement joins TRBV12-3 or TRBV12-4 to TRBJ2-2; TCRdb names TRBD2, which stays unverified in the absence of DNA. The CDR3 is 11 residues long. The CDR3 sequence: CATSPSGELFF.

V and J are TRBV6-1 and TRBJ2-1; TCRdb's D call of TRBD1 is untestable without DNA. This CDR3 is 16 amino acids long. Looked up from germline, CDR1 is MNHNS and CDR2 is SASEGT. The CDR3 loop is CASSVRGLGTNNEQFF.

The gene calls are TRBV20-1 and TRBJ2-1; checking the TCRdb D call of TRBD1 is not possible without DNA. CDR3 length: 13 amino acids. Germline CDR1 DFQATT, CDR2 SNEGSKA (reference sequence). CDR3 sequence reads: CSAHLGGYNEQFF.